This note documents a single T cell receptor beta chain sequence. This sample was taken from a study of blood T cell repertoires in COVID-19. Looking at the study overall: Samples came from the United States, Italy and Spain, spanning acute and convalescent COVID-19. PBMCs, B-cell-depleted T cells, or T cells were the source of the cDNA or gDNA that made up the material.

Original data processing: For nucleated cells, counts were estimated from reference gene primer amplification. The repertoire was sequenced with immunoSEQ multiplex PCR; TCRdb's copy has only in-frame clones and lacks some. V and J calls and clone size come straight from that table; D and trimming were deduced from the DNA. The sample yields under 120,000 clones, more than 80% seen once. The receptor was isolated from a woman older than 75 with acute or convalescent COVID-19. Sequences were obtained from peripheral blood.

The CDR3 is CASSLRGSETQYF. CDR3 nucleotide sequence: TGTGCCAGCAGTTTAAGGGGGTCTGAGACCCAGTACTTC. The chain has TRBV28 and TRBJ2-5; weak D call: TRBD1 (6 bases). V lost 2 bases and J lost 5, with 9 bases in between. Germline values: CDR1 MDHEN, CDR2 SYDVKM. The CDR3 length is 13 residues.